This T cell receptor beta chain is drawn from a study of blood T cell repertoires in COVID-19. Per the original methods: Using reference gene primer amplification, nucleated cell counts were estimated. Some clones are missing from TCRdb's copy, which holds only in-frame ones; the method was immunoSEQ multiplex PCR. The V and J calls and clone size are taken from that table; D and trimming were inferred from the DNA. This sample yields over 100,000 clones, of which about 87% are seen a single time; around a tenth belongs to the top ten. This clone was recorded only once. CDR3 length equals 15 residues. The V gene's germline CDR1 is SGHNT and CDR2 YENEEA. The ends were cut back, 7 bases at V and 8 bases at J, with 23 bases in the middle.

Sequences were obtained from peripheral blood. The TCR originated in a man in his fifties or sixties with acute or convalescent COVID-19. The chain couples TRBV11-3 to TRBJ1-2; a possible D gene is TRBD1 (5 bases). This chain's CDR3 is CASNVARDIVGGYTF. As DNA, the CDR3 is TGTGCCAGCAACGTCGCCAGGGATATAGTTGGGGGCTACACCTTC.